The next 16 T cell receptor beta chains were all read from a single sample in a study of Ad26.COV2.S vaccination and SARS-CoV-2 variants. Data came from immunoSEQ multiplex PCR; TCRdb stores just in-frame clones and leaves some out. The sample has around 400,000 clones, around 90% seen once. Stated treatment: 15 to 20 received Ad26.COV2.S at low or high dose, single or two shots; about five received placebo; per-sample allocation not given. Specimens were obtained on day 63 following the first vaccine or placebo injection. Material: peripheral blood, obtained in a trial of Ad26.COV2.S vaccine versus placebo. These receptors came from a person between 18 and 60 years old who received the Ad26.COV2.S COVID-19 vaccine or a placebo.

The chain recombines TRBV12-5 with TRBJ2-1, with 10 bases that match TRBD2. The CDR3 is 17 amino acids. The ends lost 2 bases at V and 5 bases at J; junction bases unmatched: 9. Germline V CDR1 and CDR2: LGHNT, FRNRAP. CDR3 DNA: TGTGCTAGTGGTTTGCCTTCTAGCGGGAGTCGAGACAATGAGCAGTTCTTC. Translation gives CASGLPSSGSRDNEQFF.

The chain is built from TRBV29-1 and TRBJ1-3; the match to TRBD1 covers 10 bases. Germline V gene data show CDR1 as SQVTM and CDR2 as ANQGSEA. The CDR3 is 13 amino acids. After removal of 4 bases from V and 7 bases from J, the junction contained 4 bases not matched to a gene. The CDR3 region has the DNA TGCAGCGTTGTGGGACAGGGGATGAACACCATATATTTT. Its protein product is CSVVGQGMNTIYF.

The rearrangement joins TRBV7-9 to TRBJ2-5, with D perhaps matching TRBD1 or TRBD2 (5 bases each). The CDR3 covers 14 residues. The V gene lost 4 bases and the J gene lost 4 bases, with 13 bases spanning the gap. CDR1 SEHNR and CDR2 FQNEAQ come from the germline V gene (reference sequence). CDR3: CASSSLGERETQYF. In DNA form, the CDR3 reads TGTGCCAGCAGCTCCTTGGGGGAAAGAGAGACCCAGTACTTC. The full variable domain, its missing parts supplied by reference TRBV7-9 and TRBJ2-5, is DTGVSQNPRHKITKRGQNVTFRCDPISEHNRLYWYRQTLGQGPEFLTYFQNEAQLEKSRLLSDRFSAERPKGSFSTLEIQRTEQGDSAMYLCASSSLGERETQYFGPGTRLLVL.

The genes are TRBV6-2 or TRBV6-3 and TRBJ2-2; maybe TRBD2 (6 bases). Trimming pared 5 bases from V and 2 bases from J, leaving 15 bases between. CDR1 and CDR2 (germline): MNHEY, SVGEGT. This CDR3 has 16 amino acids. The CDR3 nucleotides read TGTGCCAGCAGTCAGGACGGGGGTATAAACACCGGGGAGCTGTTTTTT. Its translation: CASSQDGGINTGELFF.

This chain uses TRBV7-8 with TRBJ2-1, with 8 nucleotides matching TRBD2. Germline V gives CDR1 SGHVS, CDR2 FQNEAQ. J gave up 0 bases and V 3 bases, and 4 bases lay outside the gene matches. CDR3 size: 16 residues. CDR3 sequence reads: CASSFQRESSYNEQFF. CDR3 DNA: TGTGCCAGCAGCTTTCAGCGGGAGAGCTCCTACAATGAGCAGTTCTTC.

V gene TRBV15 combines with J gene TRBJ2-3; tentatively, D is TRBD1 (6 bases). Deletions cut 5 bases from V and 2 bases from J, with 8 bases between. CDR1 LNHNV and CDR2 YYDKDF come from the germline V gene (reference sequence). The CDR3 sequence is 13 residues long. The CDR3 loop is CATSGGYTDTQYF. CDR3 DNA sequence: TGTGCCACCAGCGGGGGCTACACAGATACGCAGTATTTT.

The chain has TRBV5-5 and TRBJ2-7; 12 bases line up with TRBD2. Germline CDR1 is SGHKS and CDR2 is YYEKEE (reference sequence). The CDR3 contains 14 residues. The V and J ends lost 7 bases and 4 bases, in that order; junction bases with no gene match: 6. CDR3 sequence reads: CASGQTSGSYEQYF. The CDR3, as DNA: TGTGCCAGCGGGCAGACTAGCGGGAGTTACGAGCAGTACTTC.

This chain joins TRBV29-1 and TRBJ2-1; tentatively, D is TRBD2 (6 bases). CDR1 is SQVTM, CDR2 ANQGSEA, per germline. CDR3 length: 14 residues. The ends were cut back, 3 bases at V and 0 bases at J, with 9 bases in the middle. CDR3 DNA: TGCAGCGTTGAGCGGGACGACTCCTACAATGAGCAGTTCTTC. This codes for CSVERDDSYNEQFF.

This clone was detected only once. V gene TRBV7-8 combines with J gene TRBJ1-6; D unclear. The ends were cut back, 1 base at V and 8 bases at J, with 9 bases in the middle. The CDR3 loop spans 14 amino acids. The germline V gene has CDR1 SGHVS and CDR2 FQNEAQ. The DNA for the CDR3 is TGTGCCAGCAGCTTAGTTTTGTCGGATTCACCCCTCCACTTT. The encoded protein is CASSLVLSDSPLHF. Together with reference TRBV7-8 and TRBJ1-6, the CDR3 gives the full variable domain: GAGVSQSPRYKVAKRGQDVALRCDPISGHVSLFWYQQALGQGPEFLTYFQNEAQLDKSGLPSDRFFAERPEGSVSTLKIQRTQQEDSAVYLCASSLVLSDSPLHFGNGTRLTVT.

This chain uses TRBV27 with TRBJ2-7; D call uncertain. Trimming took off 2 bases at V and 2 bases at J, with 7 bases between the two ends. The CDR3 extends over 13 amino acids. From germline, CDR1 is MNHEY and CDR2 SMNVEV (reference sequence). CDR3 amino acids: CASSLRATYEQYF. For the CDR3, the DNA is TGTGCCAGCAGTTTACGGGCGACCTACGAGCAGTACTTC.

The chain is built from TRBV19 and TRBJ2-1; perhaps TRBD2 as D (6 bases). Trimming took off 7 bases at V and 6 bases at J, with 16 bases between the two ends. The germline gives CDR1 LNHDA, CDR2 SQIVND (reference sequence). CDR3 length: 14 amino acids. The CDR3 sequence: CASTWVGTPNEQFF. The CDR3 DNA is TGTGCCAGTACCTGGGTAGGGACTCCCAATGAGCAGTTCTTC.

V and J are TRBV7-9 and TRBJ2-7, with a tentative D call TRBD2 (5 bases). Germline V lookup: CDR1 SEHNR, CDR2 FQNEAQ (reference sequence). The CDR3 consists of 13 residues. With 1 base removed from V and 6 bases from J, the gap between germline ends came to 10 bases. The CDR3 reads CASSLEGVREQYF. CDR3 nucleotides: TGTGCCAGCAGCTTAGAGGGAGTGCGCGAGCAGTACTTC.

The rearrangement uses TRBV27 and TRBJ1-1; D is uncertain. CDR3 size: 13 residues. The V gene lost 3 bases and the J gene lost 0 bases, with 5 bases spanning the gap. The germline gives CDR1 MNHEY, CDR2 SMNVEV (reference sequence). The CDR3 DNA is TGTGCCAGCAGTTTTCAGGTGAACACTGAAGCTTTCTTT. Protein sequence: CASSFQVNTEAFF.

The chain uses TRBV4-1 and TRBJ2-7; D is perhaps TRBD2 (5 bases). In germline, CDR1 is MGHRA, CDR2 YSYEKL. Trimming pared 1 base from V and 2 bases from J, leaving 12 bases between. The length of the CDR3 is 15 residues. CDR3 bases: TGCGCCAGCAGCCAAGTACCCGACGGGGCCTACGAGCAGTACTTC. It specifies CASSQVPDGAYEQYF.

V is TRBV6-5 and J is TRBJ1-2; D uncertain. The CDR3 is 15 residues long. Germline V gives CDR1 MNHEY, CDR2 SVGAGI. Deletions cut 0 bases from V and 2 bases from J, with 10 bases between. Written as DNA, the CDR3 is TGTGCCAGCAGTTACTCATCCAGCGAGAACTATGGCTACACCTTC. This sequence encodes CASSYSSSENYGYTF.

The chain uses TRBV19 and TRBJ1-2; TRBD1 is a possible D gene (5 bases). The V end was cut by 1 base, the J end by 2 bases, with 11 bases between. The CDR3 runs 15 residues. The V gene's germline CDR1 is LNHDA and CDR2 SQIVND (reference sequence). CDR3 protein: CASSIGGARNYGYTF. The CDR3 DNA follows: TGTGCCAGTAGTATAGGAGGGGCGCGGAACTATGGCTACACCTTC.